This TCR beta chain comes out of a study of T cells in localized non-small cell lung cancer. The ends were cut back, 1 base at V and 2 bases at J, with 10 bases in the middle. The CDR3 contains 15 residues. The germline V gene encodes CDR1 KGHSH and CDR2 LQKENI. Data came from immunoSEQ multiplex PCR; TCRdb stores just in-frame clones and leaves some out. The sample yields about 59,000 clones, over 85% seen once. As regards this clone: Its matching antigen is unknown.

Study conclusions and caveats: Density of T cells in blood, when higher, went with longer overall survival. Median detection of top 100 tumor clones in adjacent lung was about 52 clones.

Source: peripheral blood, taken before any cancer treatment. This chain uses TRBV18 with TRBJ2-3; D is undetermined. This sequence originates from a man between 35 and 75 years old with stage I squamous cell lung carcinoma. DNA of the CDR3: TGTGCCAGCTCACCACAGGTTACGACCACAGATACGCAGTATTTT. Its translation is CASSPQVTTTDTQYF. Based on the CDR3 plus reference TRBV18 and TRBJ2-3, the full variable domain is NAGVMQNPRHLVRRRGQEARLRCSPMKGHSHVYWYRQLPEEGLKFMVYLQKENIIDESGMPKERFSAEFPKEGPSILRIQQVVRGDSAAYFCASSPQVTTTDTQYFGPGTRLTVL.